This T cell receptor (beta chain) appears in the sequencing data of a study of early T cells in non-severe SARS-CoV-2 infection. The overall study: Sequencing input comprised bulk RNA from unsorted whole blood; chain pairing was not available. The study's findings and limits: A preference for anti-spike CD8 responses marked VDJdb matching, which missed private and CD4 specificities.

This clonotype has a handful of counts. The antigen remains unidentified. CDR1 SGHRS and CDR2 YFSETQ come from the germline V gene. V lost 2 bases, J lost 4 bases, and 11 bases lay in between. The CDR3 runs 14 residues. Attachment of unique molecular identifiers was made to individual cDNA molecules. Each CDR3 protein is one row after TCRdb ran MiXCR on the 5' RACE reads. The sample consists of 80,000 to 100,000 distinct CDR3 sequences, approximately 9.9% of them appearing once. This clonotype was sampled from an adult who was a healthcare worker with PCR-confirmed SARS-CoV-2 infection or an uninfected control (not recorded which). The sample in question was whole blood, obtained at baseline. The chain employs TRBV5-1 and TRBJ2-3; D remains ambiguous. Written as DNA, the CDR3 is TGCGCCAGCAGCTTAGGAAACGAGGCAGATACGCAGTATTTT. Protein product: CASSLGNEADTQYF.